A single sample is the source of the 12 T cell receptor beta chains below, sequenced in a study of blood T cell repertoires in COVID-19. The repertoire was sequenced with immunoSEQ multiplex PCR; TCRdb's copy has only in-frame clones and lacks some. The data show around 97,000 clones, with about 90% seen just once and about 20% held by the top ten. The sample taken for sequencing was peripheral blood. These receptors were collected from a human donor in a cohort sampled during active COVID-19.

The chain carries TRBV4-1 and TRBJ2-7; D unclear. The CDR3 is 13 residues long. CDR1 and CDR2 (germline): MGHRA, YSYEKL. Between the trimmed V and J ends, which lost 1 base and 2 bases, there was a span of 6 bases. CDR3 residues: CASSQVSTYEQYF. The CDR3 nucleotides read TGCGCCAGCAGCCAAGTGTCAACCTACGAGCAGTACTTC.

The CDR3 sequence is CASSPTESNYGYTF. The CDR3 nucleotides are TGTGCCAGCAGCCCGACAGAGAGTAACTATGGCTACACCTTC. This sequence joins TRBV3-1 (or the pseudogene TRBV3-2) and TRBJ1-2, with D tentatively TRBD1 (5 bases). Trimming took off 4 bases at V and 1 base at J, with 10 bases between the two ends. CDR3 size: 14 residues. Germline V CDR1 and CDR2: LGHDT, YNNKEL (reference sequence).

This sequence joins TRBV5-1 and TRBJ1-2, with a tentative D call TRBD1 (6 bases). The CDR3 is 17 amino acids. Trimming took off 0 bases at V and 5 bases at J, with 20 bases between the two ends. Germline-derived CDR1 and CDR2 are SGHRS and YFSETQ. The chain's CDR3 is CASSLEWGHTSGYGYTF. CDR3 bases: TGCGCCAGCAGCTTGGAGTGGGGACATACCTCTGGGTATGGCTACACCTTC.

CDR3 in DNA: TGTGCCAGCAGTTTCGGAGCGAACACTGAAGCTTTCTTT. Translating it yields CASSFGANTEAFF. The chain uses TRBV6-5 and TRBJ1-1; D is unclear. V was clipped by 4 bases and J by 1 base, with 7 bases between them. This CDR3 comprises 13 residues. Germline CDR1 MNHEY, CDR2 SVGAGI.

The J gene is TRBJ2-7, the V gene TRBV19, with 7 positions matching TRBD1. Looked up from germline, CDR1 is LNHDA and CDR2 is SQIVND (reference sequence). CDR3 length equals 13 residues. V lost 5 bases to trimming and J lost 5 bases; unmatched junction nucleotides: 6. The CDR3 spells CASSVGTVNEQYF. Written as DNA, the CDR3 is TGTGCCAGTAGTGTCGGGACAGTCAACGAGCAGTACTTC.

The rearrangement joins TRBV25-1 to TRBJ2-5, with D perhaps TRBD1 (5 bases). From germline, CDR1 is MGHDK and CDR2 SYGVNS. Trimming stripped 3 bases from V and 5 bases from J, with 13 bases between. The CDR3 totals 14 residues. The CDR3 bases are TGTGCCAGCAGTGATGAGACAGCGACGGAGACCCAGTACTTC. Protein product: CASSDETATETQYF.

This CDR3 is CATSRDRGTYEQYF. In DNA form, the CDR3 reads TGTGCCACCAGCCGGGACAGGGGCACCTACGAGCAGTACTTC. This rearrangement joins TRBV15 to TRBJ2-7; 10 nucleotides line up with TRBD1. The CDR3 spans 14 residues. The ends lost 5 bases at V and 2 bases at J; junction bases unmatched: 3. Germline V gene sequence: CDR1 LNHNV, CDR2 YYDKDF (reference sequence).

Here the CDR3 DNA reads TGTGCCAGTAGTATAGAGGGGGTTAGCGGACAAGAGACCCAGTACTTC. Its translation is CASSIEGVSGQETQYF. The gene calls are TRBV19 and TRBJ2-5; D might be TRBD2 (6 bases). Germline assignment: CDR1 LNHDA and CDR2 SQIVND (reference sequence). This CDR3 region has 16 residues. Trimming pared 0 bases from V and 2 bases from J, leaving 13 bases between.

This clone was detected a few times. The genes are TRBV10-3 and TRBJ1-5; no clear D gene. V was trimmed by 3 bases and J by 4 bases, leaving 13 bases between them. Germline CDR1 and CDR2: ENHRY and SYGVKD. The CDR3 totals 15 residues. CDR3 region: CAISEGDNPNQPQHF. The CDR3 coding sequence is TGTGCCATCAGTGAAGGTGACAATCCGAATCAGCCCCAGCATTTT.

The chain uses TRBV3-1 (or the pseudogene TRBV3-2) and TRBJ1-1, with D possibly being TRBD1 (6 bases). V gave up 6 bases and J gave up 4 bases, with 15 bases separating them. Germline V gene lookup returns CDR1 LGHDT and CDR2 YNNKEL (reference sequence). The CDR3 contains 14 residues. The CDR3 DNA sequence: TGTGCCAGCAGTTCCTACAGGGAGAGCACTGAAGCTTTCTTT. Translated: CASSSYRESTEAFF.

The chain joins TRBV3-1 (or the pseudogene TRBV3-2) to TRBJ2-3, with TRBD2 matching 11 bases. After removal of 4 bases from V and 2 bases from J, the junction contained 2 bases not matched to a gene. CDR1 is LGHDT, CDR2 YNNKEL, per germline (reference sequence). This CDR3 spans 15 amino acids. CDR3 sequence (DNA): TGTGCCAGCAGCCTACTAGCGGGGGACACAGATACGCAGTATTTT. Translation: CASSLLAGDTDTQYF.

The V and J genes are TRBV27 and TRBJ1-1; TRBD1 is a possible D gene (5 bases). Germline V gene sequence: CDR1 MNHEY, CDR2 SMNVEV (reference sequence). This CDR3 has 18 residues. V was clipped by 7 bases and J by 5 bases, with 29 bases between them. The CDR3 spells CASTWTYLGGRGGTEAFF. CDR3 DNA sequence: TGTGCCAGCACTTGGACCTATCTCGGAGGGAGGGGTGGAACTGAAGCTTTCTTT.